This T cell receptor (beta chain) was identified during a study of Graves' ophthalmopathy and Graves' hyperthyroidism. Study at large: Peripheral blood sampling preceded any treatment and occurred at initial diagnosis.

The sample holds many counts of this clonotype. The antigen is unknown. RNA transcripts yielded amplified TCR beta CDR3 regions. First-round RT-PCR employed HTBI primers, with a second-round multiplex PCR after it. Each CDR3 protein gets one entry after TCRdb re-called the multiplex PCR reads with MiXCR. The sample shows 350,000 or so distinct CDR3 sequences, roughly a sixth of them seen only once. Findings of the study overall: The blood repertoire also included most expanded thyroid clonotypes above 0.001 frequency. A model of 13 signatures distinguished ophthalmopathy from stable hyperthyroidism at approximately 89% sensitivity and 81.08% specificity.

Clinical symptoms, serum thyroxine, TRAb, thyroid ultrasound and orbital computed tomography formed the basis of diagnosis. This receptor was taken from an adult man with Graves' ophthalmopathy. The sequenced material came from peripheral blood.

CDR3 DNA sequence: TGCGCCAGCAGCCCGAGTGCCGGGGGTGTCTCCTACGAGCAGTACTTC. This encodes CASSPSAGGVSYEQYF. The rearrangement joins TRBV5-1 to TRBJ2-7, with D possibly being TRBD2 (6 bases). CDR1 and CDR2 from the germline V gene are SGHRS and YFSETQ. The CDR3 is 16 amino acids. Trimming stripped 4 bases from V and 0 bases from J, with 17 bases between.